This TCR beta chain was sequenced for a study of human T cells and chemical hapten exposure. V was pared by 3 bases and J by 2 bases, with 4 bases of the junction left unmatched. Germline V gene lookup returns CDR1 MDHEN and CDR2 SYDVKM. There are 14 residues in the CDR3. TCRdb analysed the RACE reads with MiXCR anew, one entry per CDR3 protein. The sample records about 93,000 distinct CDR3 sequences, 7.5% to 9.5% being singletons. Time point meaning: pre-sensitization, week 0. Stated treatment: therapeutic diphenylcyclopropenone sensitization with weekly scalp DPC. The sequencing used whole blood, collected in connection with sensitization to the hapten diphenylcyclopropenone (DPC). The source is a man in his forties or fifties with alopecia areata. Some clones in this sample may be carry-over from other donors' samples. The V call is TRBV28, the J call TRBJ2-7; TRBD2 matches 7 bases. Here the CDR3 reads CASSFHGGTYEQYF. CDR3 sequence (DNA): TGTGCCAGCAGTTTCCACGGGGGGACCTACGAGCAGTACTTC.